A selection of T cell receptor beta chains follows, all from one sample in a study of blood T cell repertoires in COVID-19. Here immunoSEQ multiplex PCR was the method, and the copy in TCRdb shows in-frame clones only, minus some. Of tens of thousands of clones detected, roughly 80% appear once; the ten largest clones hold approximately 30%. What was sequenced was peripheral blood. The receptors were gathered from an elderly woman with acute or convalescent COVID-19. CDR3s include the opening cysteine and the closing phenylalanine or tryptophan. A D gene is named only where the DNA matches it firmly. The size field is filled for only some rows; it gives once, few, many or a size class.

TRBJ1-2,NA,TRBV27,NA,TGTGCCAGCGGGGCAGGGGCCTATGGCTACACCTTC,CASGAGAYGYTF
TRBJ1-4,NA,TRBV19,NA,TGTGCCAGTAGCCTCGGCAGGGCTCGTTCTACGGCTAATGAAAAACTGTTTTTT,CASSLGRARSTANEKLFF
TRBJ1-1,NA,TRBV10-2,TRBD1,TGCGCCAGCAAACAGGGGTATCAGACTGAAGCTTTCTTT,CASKQGYQTEAFF
TRBJ2-2,NA,TRBV6-5,TRBD1,TGTGCCAGCAATCGGGACAGGGGGACCGGGGAGCTGTTTTTT,CASNRDRGTGELFF
TRBJ1-4,NA,TRBV18,NA,TGTGCCAGCTCACCGGAGGGGCGGGGTGAAAAACTGTTTTTT,CASSPEGRGEKLFF
TRBJ1-3,NA,TRBV11-2,NA,TGTGCCAGCAGCTCGTCAACAATTCTTGGAAACACCATATATTTT,CASSSSTILGNTIYF
TRBJ2-2,NA,TRBV7-9,NA,TGTGCCAGCAGCTTAGTGGAGTCGAACACCGGGGAGCTGTTTTTT,CASSLVESNTGELFF
TRBJ2-3,NA,TRBV4-2,TRBD2,TGTGCCAGCAGCCCCGTGGGGACGGGGGGAGATACGCAGTATTTT,CASSPVGTGGDTQYF
TRBJ2-1,NA,TRBV29-1,TRBD2,TGCAGCGTTGGGGGGGGAAGGGGTAGTCACAATGAGCAGTTCTTC,CSVGGGRGSHNEQFF
TRBJ2-1,few,TRBV5-1,TRBD2,TGCGCCAGCAGCGATAGTCTAGCGGGAGGACACAATGAGCAGTTCTTC,CASSDSLAGGHNEQFF
TRBJ1-1,NA,TRBV19,TRBD1,TGTGCCAGTAGTTTTACAGGGGAGGCTGAAGCTTTCTTT,CASSFTGEAEAFF
TRBJ1-6,NA,TRBV19,NA,TGTGCCAGTAGTGAAGCTTATAATTCACCCCTCCACTTT,CASSEAYNSPLHF
TRBJ1-4,few,TRBV19,NA,TGTGCCAGTAGTTTGCGGGGCGCTAATGAAAAACTGTTTTTT,CASSLRGANEKLFF
TRBJ1-2,NA,TRBV6-2/TRBV6-3,NA,TGTGCCAGCAGTGGGGACTCTAACTATGGCTACACCTTC,CASSGDSNYGYTF
TRBJ2-7,NA,TRBV7-7,TRBD2,TGTGCCAGCAGCCCAGGACTAGCGGGAGCCGGCGAGCAGTACTTC,CASSPGLAGAGEQYF
TRBJ1-2,NA,TRBV11-3,NA,TGTGCCAGCAGCTGGGCCGTTATCCTACCCAACTATGGCTACACCTTC,CASSWAVILPNYGYTF
TRBJ2-2,NA,TRBV4-1,NA,TGCGCCAGCAGCCAACACCCGGACTTGCCGGACACCGGGGAGCTGTTTTTT,CASSQHPDLPDTGELFF
TRBJ2-7,few,TRBV5-1,TRBD2,TGCGCCAGCAGCGCAAATAGCGGGCTGAAAGGGGAGCAGTACTTC,CASSANSGLKGEQYF
TRBJ1-2,NA,TRBV28,TRBD1,TGTGCCAGCAGTCGGACAGGGGGCGGGGGCTATGGCTACACCTTC,CASSRTGGGGYGYTF
TRBJ2-7,NA,TRBV15,NA,TGTGCCACCAGCAGAGGGGTCGGGGAGGACGAGCAGTACTTC,CATSRGVGEDEQYF
TRBJ2-7,NA,TRBV6-5,TRBD2,TGTGCCAGCAGTTACCGACTAGCGGATAGCTACGAGCAGTACTTC,CASSYRLADSYEQYF
TRBJ1-4,NA,TRBV7-9,TRBD1,TGTGCCAGCAGCCTAGGGGGCGCGACCGATGAAAAACTGTTTTTT,CASSLGGATDEKLFF
TRBJ2-2,NA,TRBV6-4,TRBD2,TGTGCCAGCAGTACTAGCGGGAGTTTGAACACCGGGGAGCTGTTTTTT,CASSTSGSLNTGELFF
TRBJ1-1,NA,TRBV5-4,TRBD1,TGTGCCAGCAGCCGCGCACCCGGGACAGGGTGGAACACTGAAGCTTTCTTT,CASSRAPGTGWNTEAFF
TRBJ1-1,NA,TRBV19,NA,TGTGCCAGTAGCCTGCAAGGGAGTGAAGCTTTCTTT,CASSLQGSEAFF
TRBJ2-7,once,TRBV6-5,NA,TGTGCCAGCAACCCCTCGGGCGGCGGGTACGAGCAGTACTTC,CASNPSGGGYEQYF
TRBJ2-1,NA,TRBV5-8,NA,TGTGCCAGCAGCCCCACTGATAGGGAGGGGGGGAGCTACAATGAGCAGTTCTTC,CASSPTDREGGSYNEQFF
TRBJ2-5,NA,TRBV5-6,TRBD2,TGTGCCAGCAGCCAGGGCGTAGCGGGAGAACGGCAAGAGACCCAGTACTTC,CASSQGVAGERQETQYF
TRBJ2-5,once,TRBV29-1,NA,TGCAGCGTTACACAGAGTTTGGAGACCCAGTACTTC,CSVTQSLETQYF
TRBJ1-5,NA,TRBV7-2,NA,TGTGCCAGCAGCTTAGCTCGGGAGGAGCCCCAGCATTTT,CASSLAREEPQHF
TRBJ1-1,NA,TRBV19,TRBD1,TGTGCCAGTAGTATCCGGACAGGGGACCCACGGAGGACTGAAGCTTTCTTT,CASSIRTGDPRRTEAFF
TRBJ2-5,NA,TRBV10-2,NA,TGCGCCAGCGGTCGGCGCAGGGGCCCAGAGACCCAGTACTTC,CASGRRRGPETQYF
TRBJ2-1,NA,TRBV20-1,NA,TGCAGTGCTAGTTGGCCGCTTCCGTACAATGAGCAGTTCTTC,CSASWPLPYNEQFF
TRBJ2-1,NA,TRBV3-1/TRBV3-2,TRBD2,TGTGCCAGCAGCCTCTTCCAGACTAGCGGAAACAATGAGCAGTTCTTC,CASSLFQTSGNNEQFF
TRBJ1-3,NA,TRBV2,NA,TGTGCCAGCAGTGTGAACAGTGGAAACACCATATATTTT,CASSVNSGNTIYF
TRBJ2-3,NA,TRBV24-1,NA,TGTGCCACCAGCCAAGGGGAGGGGGGCGCAGATACGCAGTATTTT,CATSQGEGGADTQYF
TRBJ2-7,NA,TRBV25-1,NA,TGTGCCAGCAGTACAACTGATGTCGACAGCTCCTACGAGCAGTACTTC,CASSTTDVDSSYEQYF
TRBJ1-2,few,TRBV15,NA,TGTGCCACCAGCAGAGAGATGGCCGGGGGTATAGGGGGCTACACCTTC,CATSREMAGGIGGYTF
TRBJ1-6,NA,TRBV29-1,TRBD1,TGCAGCCGGGACAGAAATTCACCCCTCCACTTT,CSRDRNSPLHF
TRBJ1-2,NA,TRBV19,NA,TGTGCCAGTAGTGACAGAAACCCCTATGGCTACACCTTC,CASSDRNPYGYTF
TRBJ1-4,NA,TRBV5-5,NA,TGTGCCAGCAGCTTCACAGGCGGTAGAAAACTGTTTTTT,CASSFTGGRKLFF
TRBJ1-6,NA,TRBV9,TRBD1,TGTGCCAGCAAACCGGGACAGGGGCGTTCACCCCTCCACTTT,CASKPGQGRSPLHF
TRBJ2-7,NA,TRBV14,NA,TGTGCCAGCAGCCAAGATCTTAACTACGAGCAGTACTTC,CASSQDLNYEQYF
TRBJ1-5,NA,TRBV6-6,NA,TGTGCCAGCAGTTTGGGAGGCTATAGCAATCAGCCCCAGCATTTT,CASSLGGYSNQPQHF
TRBJ1-6,NA,TRBV3-1/TRBV3-2,NA,TGTGCCAGCAGCCAAGCGGGTGGCTCCTATAATTCACCCCTCCACTTT,CASSQAGGSYNSPLHF
TRBJ1-2,NA,TRBV2,TRBD1,TGTGCCAGCGAGGGGGCCAGGGAGTATGGCTACACCTTC,CASEGAREYGYTF
TRBJ1-1,NA,TRBV11-2,NA,TGTGCCAGCAGGTTACAGGAGAACACTGAAGCTTTCTTT,CASRLQENTEAFF
TRBJ1-2,NA,TRBV6-6,NA,TGTGCCAGCAGTTACTCTGAACAGGGCAATGGCTACACCTTC,CASSYSEQGNGYTF
TRBJ1-2,NA,TRBV3-1/TRBV3-2,NA,TGTGCCAGCAGCCTCTGGGGAACAGGTCTTTCGTCTAACTATGGCTACACCTTC,CASSLWGTGLSSNYGYTF
TRBJ1-5,NA,TRBV6-5,NA,TGTGCCAGCAGTTACGGGGGGACTTATCAGCCCCAGCATTTT,CASSYGGTYQPQHF
TRBJ1-2,NA,TRBV30,TRBD1,TGTGCCTGGAGTCCTTGGACAGGGGCCGGCTACACCTTC,CAWSPWTGAGYTF
TRBJ1-1,NA,TRBV28,TRBD1,TGTGCCAGCAGTAAGACAGGGGGCACTGAAGCTTTCTTT,CASSKTGGTEAFF
TRBJ2-3,NA,TRBV6-1,NA,TGTGCCAGCAAACTAGTCACAGATACGCAGTATTTT,CASKLVTDTQYF
TRBJ2-3,NA,TRBV6-6,NA,TGTGCCAGCAGCCCCCCCCAGCGAGATACGCAGTATTTT,CASSPPQRDTQYF
TRBJ2-7,few,TRBV5-1,TRBD2,TGCGCCAGCAGCTTGGCAGTGACTAGCGGGAGGCGCGCCTACGAGCAGTACTTC,CASSLAVTSGRRAYEQYF
TRBJ2-5,NA,TRBV12-5,TRBD2,TGTGCTAGTGGTTCCGGGACTAGCGGGATAGAGACCCAGTACTTC,CASGSGTSGIETQYF